These 7 T cell receptor beta chains were all obtained from the same sample, sequenced in a study of T-cell memory formation after mild COVID-19. TCRdb used MiXCR to reprocess the 5' RACE reads, holding one entry per CDR3 protein. The sample has under 650,000 distinct CDR3 sequences, under 20% seen once. Sequences were obtained from PBMCs or a T cell subset sorted from them (not recorded which). These receptor sequences come from an adult woman who had mild COVID-19 (a few samples of this study predate the infection). Cell type and time point are not known.

This CDR3 is CASSQDPDDTQYF. The DNA of the CDR3 is TGCGCCAGCAGCCAAGACCCGGACGATACGCAGTATTTT. This chain connects TRBV4-3 to TRBJ2-3; D not resolved. The CDR3 is 13 residues long. Germline V CDR1 and CDR2: LGHNA, YSLEER. The V and J ends lost 0 bases and 6 bases respectively, with 7 bases between them.

This clonotype was seen a handful of times. The V gene is TRBV13, the J gene TRBJ2-3; D call uncertain. Germline CDR1 reads PRHDT; CDR2 reads FYEKMQ (reference sequence). The CDR3 is made up of 15 amino acids. Trimming shortened V by 5 bases and J by 2 bases, and 14 bases separated the two germline ends. CDR3 protein: CASSPIEAHTDTQYF. CDR3 nucleotide sequence: TGTGCCAGCAGCCCAATAGAGGCACACACAGATACGCAGTATTTT.

The rearrangement joins TRBV11-2 to TRBJ2-5; TRBD1 might be the D (5 bases). Per germline, CDR1 SGHAT and CDR2 FQNNGV. CDR3 size: 22 residues. The V end lost 2 bases, the J end lost 1 base, and 32 bases lay between the germline ends. The DNA for the CDR3 is TGTGCCAGCAGCTTATTGGTATATATCCCACAGGAGCCCAACTCCGGCCAAGAGACCCAGTACTTC. Translated, it gives CASSLLVYIPQEPNSGQETQYF.

This clonotype was counted between two and nine times. V gene TRBV15 combines with J gene TRBJ2-1; D is unclear. Trimming pared 4 bases from V and 5 bases from J, leaving 12 bases between. The CDR3 has 14 amino acids. Germline V gene sequence: CDR1 LNHNV, CDR2 YYDKDF (reference sequence). DNA of the CDR3: TGTGCCACCAGCAAGTCCCCCACCGACAATGAGCAGTTCTTC. As protein: CATSKSPTDNEQFF.

The J gene is TRBJ2-2, the V gene TRBV4-3; a possible D gene is TRBD2 (6 bases). This CDR3 has 18 residues. V lost 1 base, J lost 3 bases, and 18 bases lay in between. The germline gives CDR1 LGHNA, CDR2 YSLEER. CDR3 sequence: CASSQGSVYGSDTGELFF. The CDR3 region has the DNA TGCGCCAGCAGCCAAGGGAGTGTTTACGGGAGTGACACCGGGGAGCTGTTTTTT.

V and J are TRBV2 and TRBJ1-2, with 7 bases that match TRBD1. CDR3 length equals 13 residues. V lost 6 bases to trimming and J lost 4 bases; unmatched junction nucleotides: 5. Germline V gene lookup returns CDR1 SNHLY and CDR2 FYNNEI. CDR3 loop: CASRGPGGYGYTF. DNA of the CDR3: TGTGCCAGCAGGGGACCAGGGGGCTATGGCTACACCTTC. Together with reference TRBV2 and TRBJ1-2, the CDR3 gives the full variable domain: EPEVTQTPSHQVTQMGQEVILRCVPISNHLYFYWYRQILGQKVEFLVSFYNNEISEKSEIFDDQFSVERPDGSNFTLKIRSTKLEDSAMYFCASRGPGGYGYTFGSGTRLTVV.

This clonotype has just a few counts. The chain is built from TRBV12-3 or TRBV12-4 and TRBJ2-7; the match to TRBD1 covers 8 bases. V dropped 8 bases and J dropped 5; count of bases not matched to a gene: 11. The length of the CDR3 is 14 residues. For the CDR3, the DNA is TGTGCCAGCTCTTCCCAGCAGGGGGCCCACGAGCAGTACTTC. Translation gives CASSSQQGAHEQYF.